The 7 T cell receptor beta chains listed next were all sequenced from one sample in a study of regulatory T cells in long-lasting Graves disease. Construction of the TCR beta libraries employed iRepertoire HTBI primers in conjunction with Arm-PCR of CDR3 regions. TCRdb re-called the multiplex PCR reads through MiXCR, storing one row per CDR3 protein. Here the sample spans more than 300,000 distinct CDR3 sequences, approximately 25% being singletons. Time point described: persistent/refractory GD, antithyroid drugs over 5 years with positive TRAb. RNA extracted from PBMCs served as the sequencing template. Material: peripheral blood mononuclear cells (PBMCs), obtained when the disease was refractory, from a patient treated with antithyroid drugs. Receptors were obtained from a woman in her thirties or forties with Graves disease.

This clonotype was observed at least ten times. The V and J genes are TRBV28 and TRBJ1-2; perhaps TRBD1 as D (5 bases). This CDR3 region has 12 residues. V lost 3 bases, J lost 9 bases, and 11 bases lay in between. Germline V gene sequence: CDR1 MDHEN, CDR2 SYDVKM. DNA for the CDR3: TGTGCCAGCAGTTTGTTAGGGGACCGCTACACCTTC. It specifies CASSLLGDRYTF.

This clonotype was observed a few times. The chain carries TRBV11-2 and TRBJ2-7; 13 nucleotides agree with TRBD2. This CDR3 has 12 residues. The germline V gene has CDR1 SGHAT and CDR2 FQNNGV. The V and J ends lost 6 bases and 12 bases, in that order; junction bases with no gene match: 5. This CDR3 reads CASSRTSGSMYF. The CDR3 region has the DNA TGTGCCAGCAGTCGGACTAGCGGGAGTATGTACTTC.

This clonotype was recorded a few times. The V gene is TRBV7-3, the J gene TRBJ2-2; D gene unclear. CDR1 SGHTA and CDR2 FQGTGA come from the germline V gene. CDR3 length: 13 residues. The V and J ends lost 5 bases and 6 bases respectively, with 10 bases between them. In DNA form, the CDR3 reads TGTGCCAGCAGCCCCAGCCCACCCGGGGAGCTGTTTTTT. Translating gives CASSPSPPGELFF.

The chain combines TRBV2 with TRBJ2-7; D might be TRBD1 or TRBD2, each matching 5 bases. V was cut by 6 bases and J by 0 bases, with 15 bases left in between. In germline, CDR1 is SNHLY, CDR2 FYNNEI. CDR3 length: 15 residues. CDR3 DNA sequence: TGTGCCAGCAGGATGTGGGACCTGAGCTCCTACGAGCAGTACTTC. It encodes CASRMWDLSSYEQYF.

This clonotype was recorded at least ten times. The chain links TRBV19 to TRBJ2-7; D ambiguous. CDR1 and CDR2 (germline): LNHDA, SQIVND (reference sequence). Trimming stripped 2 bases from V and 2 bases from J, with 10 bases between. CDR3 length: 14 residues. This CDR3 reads CASSINQWTYEQYF. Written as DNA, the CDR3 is TGTGCCAGTAGTATAAACCAATGGACCTACGAGCAGTACTTC.

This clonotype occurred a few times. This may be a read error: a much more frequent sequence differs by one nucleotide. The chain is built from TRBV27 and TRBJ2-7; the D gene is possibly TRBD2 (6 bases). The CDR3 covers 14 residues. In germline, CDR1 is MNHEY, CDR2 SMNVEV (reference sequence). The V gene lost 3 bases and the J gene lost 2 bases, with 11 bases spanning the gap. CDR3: CASSFGGNTYEQYF. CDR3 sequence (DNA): TGTGCCAGCAGTTTTGGCGGGAATACCTACGAGCAGTACTTC.

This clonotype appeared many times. The CDR3 loop is CASSPTQSAIYEQYF. In DNA form, the CDR3 reads TGTGCCAGCAGTCCAACCCAATCGGCGATCTACGAGCAGTACTTC. This rearrangement joins TRBV28 to TRBJ2-7; unclear D gene. From germline, CDR1 is MDHEN and CDR2 SYDVKM. Deletions cut 5 bases from V and 3 bases from J, with 17 bases between. This CDR3 region has 15 residues.